The 22 T cell receptor beta chains presented below share a single source sample, sequenced in a study of response to subunit inactivated influenza vaccine. TCRdb itself ran the RT-PCR reads through MiXCR, one entry per CDR3 protein. The sample holds approximately 230,000 distinct CDR3 sequences; 10% to 15% are singletons and the top ten take under 10%. Sequenced here: non-naive T cells sorted from PBMCs, sampled 14 to 15 days before vaccination. The receptor set was obtained from a man in his fifties who received an inactivated influenza vaccine.

This clonotype was detected a few times. The chain links TRBV19 to TRBJ2-3; D remains unclear. The ends were cut back, 3 bases at V and 2 bases at J, with 6 bases in the middle. Per germline, CDR1 LNHDA and CDR2 SQIVND (reference sequence). The CDR3 has 13 amino acids. The CDR3 reads CASSIGVTDTQYF. For the CDR3, the DNA is TGTGCCAGTAGTATCGGAGTCACAGATACGCAGTATTTT.

This clonotype was seen ten or more times. CDR3 region: CASSFLPDRVNYGYTF. In nucleotides, the CDR3 is TGTGCCAGCAGTTTTCTTCCCGACAGGGTGAACTATGGCTACACCTTC. J is TRBJ1-2 and V is TRBV28, with TRBD1 matching over 7 bases. V shed 3 bases and J 2 bases; nucleotides not matched to a gene: 9. CDR3 length equals 16 residues. Germline V gene data show CDR1 as MDHEN and CDR2 as SYDVKM.

V gene TRBV6-1 combines with J gene TRBJ2-2; D gene unclear. Between the trimmed V and J ends, which lost 1 base and 2 bases, there was a span of 8 bases. This CDR3 has 15 residues. CDR1 MNHNS and CDR2 SASEGT come from the germline V gene. CDR3 amino acids: CASSEVAQNTGELFF. In nucleotides, the CDR3 is TGTGCCAGCAGTGAAGTGGCTCAAAACACCGGGGAGCTGTTTTTT.

The chain uses TRBV6-1 and TRBJ2-1, with D perhaps TRBD2 (8 bases). Germline CDR1 MNHNS, CDR2 SASEGT. V was trimmed by 6 bases and J by 8 bases, leaving 20 bases between them. This CDR3 is built from 15 residues. The CDR3 DNA is TGTGCCAGCAGCCCGGGACAGACGGGAGGGGATGAGCAGTTCTTC. Translated: CASSPGQTGGDEQFF.

The chain links TRBV15 to TRBJ2-4; D may be TRBD1 or TRBD2 (5 bases each). CDR3 length equals 17 residues. Germline assignment: CDR1 LNHNV and CDR2 YYDKDF (reference sequence). Trimming pared 1 base from V and 8 bases from J, leaving 21 bases between. The CDR3 loop reads CATSRGGTTLLRDIQYF. In DNA, the CDR3 is TGTGCCACCAGCAGAGGGGGGACGACGTTACTCCGGGACATTCAGTACTTC.

This chain links TRBV20-1 with TRBJ2-1; 9 bases align to TRBD2. Germline-derived CDR1 and CDR2 are DFQATT and SNEGSKA (reference sequence). The CDR3 totals 15 residues. The junction had 14 bases not matched to a gene; V was cut back by 6 bases and J by 8 bases. The CDR3 region has the DNA TGCAGTGCAGGGTATGGCGGGGGGGCCTTCCATGAGCAGTTCTTC. Encoded protein: CSAGYGGGAFHEQFF.

This clonotype was seen a handful of times. The chain uses TRBV24-1 and TRBJ2-1, with 7 bases identical to TRBD2. The CDR3 totals 15 residues. V trimming: 4 bases; J trimming: 7 bases; junction bases outside the gene matches: 9. The germline CDR1 and CDR2 sequences are KGHDR and SFDVKD. CDR3 in amino acids: CATSDHKGAGNEQFF. CDR3 bases: TGTGCCACCAGTGACCACAAGGGAGCGGGGAATGAGCAGTTCTTC.

The table lists this clonotype with many counts. V gene TRBV30 combines with J gene TRBJ2-1, with 7 bases fitting TRBD2. The CDR3 runs to 12 residues. V shed 4 bases and J 7 bases; nucleotides not matched to a gene: 4. Germline assignment: CDR1 GTSNPN and CDR2 SVGIG (reference sequence). The CDR3 DNA is TGTGCCTGGAAAGGGAGGGAGAATGAGCAGTTCTTC. This gives the protein CAWKGRENEQFF.

The table lists this clonotype with a few counts. An end of the junction differs from the germline gene, which may be a read error. This chain uses TRBV7-9 with TRBJ2-7, with 11 positions matching TRBD2. The CDR3 covers 16 residues. Germline assignment: CDR1 SEHNR and CDR2 FQNEAQ (reference sequence). The CDR3 loop reads CAGSSPTSGTNYEQYF. DNA for the CDR3: TGTGCCGGCAGCTCACCGACTAGCGGGACCAACTACGAGCAGTACTTC.

This rearrangement joins TRBV4-2 to TRBJ2-1; 8 bases are a match to TRBD2. This CDR3 is built from 17 residues. The germline gives CDR1 LGHNA, CDR2 YNFKEQ. V lost 1 base and J lost 2; bases outside the gene matches: 7. CDR3 nucleotides: TGTGCCAGCAGCCAAGGGGCAGCGGGGGACACCTACAATGAGCAGTTCTTC. It encodes CASSQGAAGDTYNEQFF.

The chain employs TRBV6-2 or TRBV6-3 and TRBJ1-3, with D uncertain. Between the trimmed V and J ends, which lost 2 bases and 6 bases, there was a span of 5 bases. The germline gives CDR1 MNHEY, CDR2 SVGEGT. The CDR3 has 12 amino acids. For the CDR3, the DNA is TGTGCCAGCAGTTACGAAGCAAACACCATATATTTT. Translated, it gives CASSYEANTIYF.

There are a few counts of this clonotype. The gene calls are TRBV21-1 and TRBJ2-5; the D call in the table, TRBD1, was not verified against the DNA. TRBV21-1 is a pseudogene. The CDR3 contains 14 residues. The CDR3 sequence: CAGWGGPQQETQYF. The DNA of the CDR3 is TGTGCCGGCTGGGGGGGACCGCAACAAGAGACCCAGTACTTC.

The rearrangement links TRBV5-1 to TRBJ2-7; D perhaps matches TRBD2 (6 bases). V was pared by 6 bases and J by 2 bases, with 12 bases between. This CDR3 is 13 amino acids long. Germline CDR1 is SGHRS and CDR2 is YFSETQ. The CDR3: CASTRDGAYEQYF. CDR3 sequence (DNA): TGCGCCAGCACGCGGGACGGAGCCTACGAGCAGTACTTC.

The V gene is TRBV3-1, the J gene TRBJ2-5; 9 bases line up with TRBD2. The trim removed 5 bases at V and 5 bases at J, leaving 9 bases unmatched. The germline CDR1 and CDR2 sequences are LGHDT and YNNKEL (reference sequence). This CDR3 has 15 residues. The CDR3 DNA follows: TGTGCCAGCAGCATGCGGGGGGGGCTCCGGGAGACCCAGTACTTC. Its translation: CASSMRGGLRETQYF.

J is TRBJ2-1 and V is TRBV6-1; 10 bases are a match to TRBD2. The CDR3 runs to 15 residues. Germline V gene data show CDR1 as MNHNS and CDR2 as SASEGT. With 6 bases clipped from V and 6 bases from J, the junction kept 8 bases outside the gene matches. The CDR3 DNA reads as TGTGCCAGCAGCCTCCCACTAGCGGGGCTCAATGAGCAGTTCTTC. This codes for CASSLPLAGLNEQFF.

V is TRBV5-6 and J is TRBJ1-2; unclear D gene. The germline V gene has CDR1 SGHDT and CDR2 YYEEEE. V was clipped by 2 bases and J by 4 bases, with 9 bases between them. The CDR3 runs 13 residues. The DNA for the CDR3 is TGTGCCAGCAGCTTCGCGGGAACCTATGGCTACACCTTC. Translated: CASSFAGTYGYTF.

This clonotype was seen a handful of times. The genes are TRBV5-1 and TRBJ2-5, with D possibly called TRBD1 or TRBD2 (5 bases each). The CDR3 runs to 16 residues. Germline V gives CDR1 SGHRS, CDR2 YFSETQ. V gave up 4 bases and J gave up 5 bases, with 21 bases separating them. In DNA form, the CDR3 reads TGCGCCAGCAGCCCGGGGACCGTCTCGGTCAAGGAGACCCAGTACTTC. It translates to CASSPGTVSVKETQYF.

This clonotype has more than one count but fewer than ten. V usage is TRBV24-1 and J usage is TRBJ1-2, with D possibly being TRBD1 (5 bases). Germline CDR1 and CDR2: KGHDR and SFDVKD. Trimming left V 0 bases short and J 4 bases short, with 11 bases between. The CDR3 spans 15 residues. CDR3 in DNA: TGTGCCACCAGTGATTTGAGGCAGGGACGCTATGGCTACACCTTC. Translating gives CATSDLRQGRYGYTF.

The chain employs TRBV6-2 or TRBV6-3 and TRBJ1-1; a weak D match, TRBD1 (6 bases). The CDR3 contains 14 residues. Trimming took off 6 bases at V and 1 base at J, with 12 bases between the two ends. CDR1 and CDR2 from the germline V gene are MNHEY and SVGEGT. The CDR3 nucleotides are TGTGCCAGCAGACGACAGGCAACGAACACTGAAGCTTTCTTT. This gives the protein CASRRQATNTEAFF.

This clonotype came up a few times. The chain couples TRBV28 to TRBJ1-5; no definite D call. Germline CDR1 reads MDHEN; CDR2 reads SYDVKM. This CDR3 region has 14 residues. The V gene lost 1 base and the J gene lost 5 bases, with 9 bases spanning the gap. CDR3: CASSLSGPYQPQHF. The CDR3 DNA sequence: TGTGCCAGCAGTTTATCAGGACCCTATCAGCCCCAGCATTTT.

Only a few counts were recorded for this clonotype. The chain has TRBV20-1 and TRBJ2-5; D remains ambiguous. The CDR3 has 14 amino acids. Germline lookup yields CDR1 DFQATT and CDR2 SNEGSKA (reference sequence). V was clipped by 5 bases and J by 5 bases, with 18 bases between them. CDR3: CSAPRGMAYETQYF. DNA of the CDR3: TGCAGTGCTCCGCGCGGAATGGCGTATGAGACCCAGTACTTC.

The CDR3 sequence is CASRPRDTGRNTIYF. The CDR3, as DNA: TGTGCCAGCAGACCCCGGGACACAGGACGAAACACCATATATTTT. The chain uses TRBV7-8 and TRBJ1-3; possible D gene TRBD1, 6 bases. V was pared by 6 bases and J by 5 bases, with 17 bases between. The CDR3 is 15 amino acids. CDR1 is SGHVS and CDR2 is FQNEAQ in the germline V gene.